This TCR beta chain stems from a study of Ad26.COV2.S vaccination and SARS-CoV-2 variants. Study-wide context: The COV1001 Ad26.COV2.S trial arm included the donor.

Documented treatment: approximately 18 received Ad26.COV2.S at low or high dose, single or two shots; about 5 received placebo; per-sample allocation not given. Sample collection was performed on day 63 after the first vaccine or placebo injection. Here immunoSEQ multiplex PCR was the method, and the copy in TCRdb shows in-frame clones only, minus some. The sample yields about 440,000 clones, 90% seen once. Germline V gene lookup returns CDR1 GTSNPN and CDR2 SVGIG (reference sequence). V dropped 2 bases and J dropped 5 bases, with 19 bases sitting between them. This CDR3 region has 16 residues. This clone was counted a few times.

The specimen comprised peripheral blood, sampled in a trial of Ad26.COV2.S vaccine versus placebo. The chain joins TRBV30 to TRBJ2-1; TRBD1 or TRBD2 may be the D gene (5 bases each). The receptor was derived from a person between 18 and 60 years old who received the Ad26.COV2.S COVID-19 vaccine or a placebo. CDR3 in DNA: TGTGCCTGGAGTCGTGGGGGAATGGGTTCCGACAATGAGCAGTTCTTC. It codes for CAWSRGGMGSDNEQFF. Full variable domain (rest looked up from reference TRBV30 and TRBJ2-1): SQTIHQWPATLVQPVGSPLSLECTVEGTSNPNLYWYRQAAGRGLQLLFYSVGIGQISSEVPQNLSASRPQDRQFILSSKKLLLSDSGFYLCAWSRGGMGSDNEQFFGPGTRLTVL.